The T cell receptor beta chain described here comes from a study of CD8 T cells in ankylosing spondylitis. TCRdb called the 5' RACE reads again in MiXCR, with one record for every CDR3 protein. Here the sample spans 150,000 to 200,000 distinct CDR3 sequences, roughly 18% being singletons. In germline, CDR1 is SGHRS, CDR2 YFSETQ. J was trimmed by 1 base and V by 0 bases; bases with no gene match: 17. The CDR3 length is 20 residues. The TCR comes from a male donor aged 5 to 29 with ankylosing spondylitis or in good health (not recorded which). The material sequenced was blood, either unsorted or a sorted T cell fraction (not recorded which). The rearrangement uses TRBV5-1 and TRBJ2-7; 9 bases line up with TRBD2. CDR3: CASSLAARGSVAGVSYEQYV. CDR3 DNA sequence: TGCGCCAGCAGCTTGGCCGCCCGGGGTTCCGTAGCGGGAGTATCCTACGAGCAGTACGTC.